This TCR beta chain is from a study of blood T cell repertoires in COVID-19. Looking at the study overall: The study drew acute and convalescent COVID-19 samples from the United States, Italy and Spain. PBMCs, B-cell-depleted T cells, or T cells were the source of the cDNA or gDNA that made up the material.

In the original analysis: Scientists estimated how many nucleated cells there were by amplifying reference gene primers. The method was immunoSEQ multiplex PCR; TCRdb's version includes in-frame clones alone and lacks a portion of them. That table gives V, J and clone size, and the DNA gave D and trimming. Here the sample spans 50,000 to 70,000 clones, roughly 85% being singletons. The ends were cut back, 2 bases at V and 4 bases at J, with 8 bases in the middle. The CDR3 consists of 13 residues. The rearrangement uses TRBV12-3 or TRBV12-4 and TRBJ1-2; D is unresolved. Sequenced: peripheral blood. The TCR comes from a man aged 55 to 70 with acute or convalescent COVID-19. CDR3 nucleotide sequence: TGTGCCAGCAGTTTAAGCTCCGCCTATGGCTACACCTTC. The encoded protein is CASSLSSAYGYTF.